Reported below is one T cell receptor beta chain. No much larger clonotype is one base removed from it; base qualities were not supplied. The data are from a study of graft-versus-host responses after intestinal transplantation (dated by TCRdb to 2020 to 2023). Turning to the overall study: The transplants that recipients got were multivisceral, liver-intestinal, or isolated intestinal. Donor T cell macrochimerism was defined as a peak of at least 4% donor T cells among recipient peripheral blood mononuclear cells. Of the 20 to 30 intestinal transplant recipients enrolled in the cohort, one of whom was a retransplant, a few patients without pretransplant specimens were excluded. Samples from a few later patients were sequenced in-house on an Illumina MiSeq with MiXCR processing rather than by the commercial service. All recipients received anti-thymocyte globulin induction followed by maintenance tacrolimus and steroids for 3 to 4 years. To identify alloreactive clones, pre-transplant mixed lymphocyte reaction products were sequenced and then compared with unstimulated pre-transplant donor and recipient T cells. After intestinal transplantation, graft-versus-host and host-versus-graft alloreactive T cell clones in the graft, circulation and bone marrow were tracked using bulk TCR-beta CDR3 sequencing. What the authors observed across the whole study: Early after transplant, peak levels of circulating GvH clones were found to be associated with declines in HvG clones. In patients with donor T cell macrochimerism, the allografts had high GvH to HvG T cell clonal ratios. GvH clones were detected in recipient bone marrow, and some of these GvH clones were observed earlier in ileal mucosa or blood, consistent with an intestinal mucosal origin. The conclusions were limited by the relatively low number and heterogeneity of the intestinal transplant patients.

The method behind the library was the immunoSEQ multiplex PCR assay. For most patients, genomic DNA was isolated with the Qiagen DNeasy Blood and Tissue Kit and shipped frozen to Adaptive Biotechnologies for TCR sequencing. For most patients, genomic DNA was subjected to high-throughput TCR-beta CDR3 sequencing by Adaptive Biotechnologies. The published analysis was carried out like this. Adaptive's ImmunoSEQ software supplied the TCR sequencing data for under 20 patients, while MiXCR and VDJtools were used to process a few other patients. To correct CD4 versus CD8 sorting errors, any sequence found in both subsets at a frequency ratio below 5:1 was removed. CDR3 nucleotide sequences shared between donor and recipient were removed because their origin could not be assigned. Alloreactive clones required at least 2-fold expansion over unstimulated cells and minimum CFSE-low frequency of 0.002% (template counts) or 0.001% (read counts). Mappable clones were those detected in sequenced pre-transplant spleen, lymph node, or MLR CFSE-low populations of the donor or recipient. The cumulative frequency of alloreactive clones was calculated as a percentage of all sequences, weighted by copy number. The immuneACCESS repertoire file appears here via TCRdb, limited to in-frame rearrangements. These files lack a portion of the clones; in checked studies, under half of the deficit traces to unresolved V genes, and the cause of the others is not known. For V, J and clone size, that table is used; D and trimming come from the DNA. The sample table records approximately 13,000 clones; about 31% of these occur just once. The top ten hold around 2.5% of the sample.

The label giving this sample's time point can be read as: cells obtained before transplantation from donor or recipient. Mixed lymphocyte reactions plated 200,000 CFSE-labeled pre-transplant responders with 200,000 irradiated violet-dye-labeled stimulators and were cultured for 6 to 7 days. Proliferating CD3+CD4+CFSE-low and CD3+CD8+CFSE-low responder cells were FACS-sorted on a BD Influx sorter after the mixed lymphocyte reaction. The material sequenced was alloreactive CD8+ T cells from a mixed lymphocyte reaction culture, taken before intestinal transplant. Per the publication, the cell subset or site label means: CFSE-low proliferating T cells sorted from approximately six-day pre-transplant mixed lymphocyte reaction (GvH or HvG direction). The sequence was collected from a human patient who received an intestinal transplant.

CDR3 sequence: CASSKGGGAGEEGEETQYF. The DNA reads TGTGCCAGCAGCAAAGGAGGGGGAGCGGGAGAGGAAGGGGAAGAGACCCAGTACTTC. The V and J segments used are TRBV21-1 and TRBJ2-5; the DNA was not compared with TRBD2, the D call given in the table. TRBV21-1 is recorded as a pseudogene. The CDR3 has 19 amino acids, counting the end cysteine and phenylalanine. Kept here is only the CDR3 DNA, which spans 57 bases and is read in frame from base 1.